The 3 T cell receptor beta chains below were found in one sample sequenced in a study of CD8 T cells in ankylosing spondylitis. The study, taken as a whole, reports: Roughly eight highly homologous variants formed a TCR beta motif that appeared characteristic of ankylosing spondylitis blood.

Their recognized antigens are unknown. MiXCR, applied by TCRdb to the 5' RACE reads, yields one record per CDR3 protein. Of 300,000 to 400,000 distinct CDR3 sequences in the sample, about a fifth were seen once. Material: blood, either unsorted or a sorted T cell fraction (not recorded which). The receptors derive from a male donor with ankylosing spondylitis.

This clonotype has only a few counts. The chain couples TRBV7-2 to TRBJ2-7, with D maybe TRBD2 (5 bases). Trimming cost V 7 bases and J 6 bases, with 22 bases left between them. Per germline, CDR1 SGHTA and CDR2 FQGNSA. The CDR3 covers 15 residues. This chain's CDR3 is CASTPRSGGYSEQYF. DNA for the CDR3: TGTGCCAGCACTCCAAGATCTGGCGGGTACAGCGAGCAGTACTTC.

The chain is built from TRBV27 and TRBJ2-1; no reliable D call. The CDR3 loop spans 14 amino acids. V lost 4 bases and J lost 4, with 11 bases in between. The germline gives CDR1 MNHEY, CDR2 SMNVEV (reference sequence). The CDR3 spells CASSSTPGYNEQFF. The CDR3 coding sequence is TGTGCCAGCAGTTCTACCCCCGGATACAATGAGCAGTTCTTC.

As DNA, the CDR3 is TGCGCCAGCAGGGGCGGGCCCGGAACAGATACGCAGTATTTT. Amino acid sequence: CASRGGPGTDTQYF. The chain links TRBV5-1 to TRBJ2-3; TRBD2 is a possible D gene (5 bases). Looked up from germline, CDR1 is SGHRS and CDR2 is YFSETQ. The CDR3 contains 14 residues. Trimming left V 5 bases short and J 3 bases short, with 13 bases between.